The TCR beta chain described here comes from a study of response to subunit inactivated influenza vaccine. This CDR3 contains 15 residues. The V end lost 0 bases, the J end lost 6 bases, and 11 bases lay between the germline ends. In germline, CDR1 is LGHNA, CDR2 YSLEER. This clonotype turned up a few times. TCRdb recomputed calls from the RT-PCR reads with MiXCR, one row per CDR3 protein. Of about 540,000 distinct CDR3 sequences in the sample, approximately 24% were seen once. These records were also assigned to another study, of T cells expressing NK-cell markers. That paper adds: 5'RACE template switching built TCR beta cDNA with unique molecular identifiers. Researchers report these clonotypes also headed the CD3+CD56-NKG2C+ fraction in a handful of donors.

The chain uses TRBV4-3 and TRBJ2-2, with D unresolved. The TCR originated in a man aged 50 to 60 who received an inactivated influenza vaccine. The material sequenced was CD4+ T cells sorted from PBMCs, taken roughly 13 days after vaccination. CDR3: CASSQEWSFPGELFF. CDR3 in DNA: TGCGCCAGCAGCCAAGAATGGAGTTTTCCCGGGGAGCTGTTTTTT.